This T cell receptor beta chain was captured in a study of blood T cell repertoires in COVID-19. Across the study: The cDNA or gDNA used as material had been derived from T cells, B-cell-depleted T cells, or PBMCs.

Before being deemed recovered, Cohort 3 donors had two negative PCRs, clearance, or symptom resolution. V trimming: 0 bases; J trimming: 13 bases; junction bases outside the gene matches: 7. Germline values: CDR1 LGHDT, CDR2 YNNKEL (reference sequence). This CDR3 contains 14 residues. Produced via immunoSEQ multiplex PCR; TCRdb's table is partial and in-frame only. The table shows 490,000 or so clones, with more than 85% occurring only once. The V gene is TRBV3-1 (or the pseudogene TRBV3-2), the J gene TRBJ2-3; 10 bases line up with TRBD2. Sequencing used PBMCs or T cells enriched from blood (not recorded which). The TCR originated in a woman aged 60-70 years who had recovered from COVID-19. CDR3 coding DNA: TGTGCCAGCAGCCAAGATCAGTCTAGCGGGGGAGAGTATTTT. Translation gives CASSQDQSSGGEYF.